These T cell receptor beta chains were read from a single sample in a study of T cell responses to AZD1222 COVID-19 vaccine. Generated by immunoSEQ multiplex PCR, the TCRdb table keeps only in-frame clones and is missing some. The sample has some 140,000 clones; 80% to 95% are singletons. Specimen: peripheral blood, collected on day 0 of AZD1222 vaccination. These receptors were collected from an adult in good health. Both conserved end residues are part of each CDR3. D genes are given only for firm matches. Expanded clones get a size class; other rows say once, few or many, or leave the size out.

CDR3nt | CDR3aa | j_gene | abundance | v_gene | d_gene
TGCGCCAGCAGCCAAGTGGCCTATGAGCAGTTCTTC | CASSQVAYEQFF | TRBJ2-1 | - | TRBV4-1 | -
TGTGCCACCCAAGCGGGGGGTGGCCATCGAGAGACCCAGTACTTC | CATQAGGGHRETQYF | TRBJ2-5 | - | TRBV27 | TRBD2
TGCGCCAGCAGCTTGTCGGGACAGCTTACCTACGAGCAGTACTTC | CASSLSGQLTYEQYF | TRBJ2-7 | - | TRBV5-1 | TRBD1
TGTGCCAGCTTCTCGACAGGGAACACTGAAGCTTTCTTT | CASFSTGNTEAFF | TRBJ1-1 | - | TRBV12-3/TRBV12-4 | -
TGTGCCAGCAGTTACGATGGGGGCAGGCGAGATACGCAGTATTTT | CASSYDGGRRDTQYF | TRBJ2-3 | - | TRBV6-5 | -
TGTGCCAGCAGCAAAGGCCCGGGACGACTCGGGGGCTACACCTTC | CASSKGPGRLGGYTF | TRBJ1-2 | - | TRBV21-1 | -
TGTGCCAGCAGCCCCAGAGGGGCCAGAGATGGCTACACCTTC | CASSPRGARDGYTF | TRBJ1-2 | - | TRBV7-9 | -
TGTGCCAGCAGTTTATTCGGGGGGACAGGGGACAATCAGCCCCAGCATTTT | CASSLFGGTGDNQPQHF | TRBJ1-5 | - | TRBV28 | TRBD1
TGTGCCAGTTTCGGGCCGAATTACAATGAGCAGTTCTTC | CASFGPNYNEQFF | TRBJ2-1 | - | TRBV19 | -
TGTGCCAGCAGTTCACTAGCGGGAGTTACAGATACGCAGTATTTT | CASSSLAGVTDTQYF | TRBJ2-3 | - | TRBV6-8 | TRBD2
TGCAGTGCTCGTAGTGGACAGCCCCAGCATTTT | CSARSGQPQHF | TRBJ1-5 | - | TRBV20-1 | -
TGCGCCAGCAGCTTGGCCCAGGCAAGGGGTGGAGATACGCAGTATTTT | CASSLAQARGGDTQYF | TRBJ2-3 | - | TRBV5-1 | -
TGTGCCAGCAGCCAAGATGAACTAGACTACAATGAGCAGTTCTTC | CASSQDELDYNEQFF | TRBJ2-1 | - | TRBV3-1/TRBV3-2 | -
TGTGCCAGCACCCAGACAGGACAGTTTTTTAACACCATATATTTT | CASTQTGQFFNTIYF | TRBJ1-3 | - | TRBV4-2 | -
TGTGCCAGTAGTATCGGACTGGACAGGGGCCAGTGGGGTTACACTGAAGCTTTCTTT | CASSIGLDRGQWGYTEAFF | TRBJ1-1 | - | TRBV19 | TRBD1
TGTGCCAGCAGCTTAGCGGGGCGGGAGCTCAACAATGAGCAGTTCTTC | CASSLAGRELNNEQFF | TRBJ2-1 | - | TRBV7-2 | TRBD2
TGCGCCAGCAGTGACCCCAGACTAGCGGGAGCGAATGAGCAGTTCTTC | CASSDPRLAGANEQFF | TRBJ2-1 | - | TRBV10-1 | TRBD2
TGTGCCTGGACTCTCGACAGGGGCGCGGAGACCCAGTACTTC | CAWTLDRGAETQYF | TRBJ2-5 | - | TRBV30 | TRBD1
TGTGCCAGCAGCCCTGGGACAGCCTACAATGAGCAGTTCTTC | CASSPGTAYNEQFF | TRBJ2-1 | - | TRBV11-1 | TRBD1
TGTGCCAGCAGCGCGCTCCGTGGGGCCAACGTCCTGACTTTC | CASSALRGANVLTF | TRBJ2-6 | once | TRBV9 | -
TGTGCCAGCAACGGGGGGGCTTCTTACTCCGGGGAGCTGTTTTTT | CASNGGASYSGELFF | TRBJ2-2 | - | TRBV2 | TRBD2
TGTGCCAGCAGCTTGGCCGTGGGTTCAGGGTATGGAAACACCATATATTTT | CASSLAVGSGYGNTIYF | TRBJ1-3 | - | TRBV5-6 | -
TGTGCCAGCACGTGGGCAGGGCGAGAGACCCAGTACTTC | CASTWAGRETQYF | TRBJ2-5 | - | TRBV12-3/TRBV12-4 | -
TGTGCCAGCAGCTTAAACGGGCCGGAGAACACCATATATTTT | CASSLNGPENTIYF | TRBJ1-3 | - | TRBV11-2 | -
TGTGCCAGCAGCTCAATAGGGCGGCAGGGTGCCTATGGCTACACCTTC | CASSSIGRQGAYGYTF | TRBJ1-2 | - | TRBV7-2 | -
TGTGCCAGCAGCGTAGGGGGAGCGGGCAACTATGGCTACACCTTC | CASSVGGAGNYGYTF | TRBJ1-2 | few | TRBV9 | -
TGTGCCAGCAGGGCACCGGGGCGGGCTCGGACTGAAGCTTTCTTT | CASRAPGRARTEAFF | TRBJ1-1 | - | TRBV2 | -
TGTGCCAGCAGCGTAGCTATGGAGGGAAACACCATATATTTT | CASSVAMEGNTIYF | TRBJ1-3 | few | TRBV9 | -
TGTGCCAGCAGTTCCCAGGTGCGCATGAATACGCAGTATTTT | CASSSQVRMNTQYF | TRBJ2-3 | - | TRBV28 | -
TGTGCCAGTGCCTGGAGTATGGAGAACACTGAAGCTTTCTTT | CASAWSMENTEAFF | TRBJ1-1 | - | TRBV19 | -
TGTGCCAGCAGGGACTCCTACACCGGGGAGCTGTTTTTT | CASRDSYTGELFF | TRBJ2-2 | - | TRBV4-2 | -
TGTGCCAGCAGCGCAGGGATTGGTGGCTATGGCTACACCTTC | CASSAGIGGYGYTF | TRBJ1-2 | - | TRBV7-9 | -
TGTGCCAGCAGCTTGCAAGCGGAGTACAATGAGCAGTTCTTC | CASSLQAEYNEQFF | TRBJ2-1 | - | TRBV11-3 | -
TGTGCCAGCTCCCCGACGTTCAACAGACCGGTCGTAACCCAGTACTTC | CASSPTFNRPVVTQYF | TRBJ2-5 | - | TRBV18 | -
TGTGCCAGCAGCTCCGGGGGGGTTTCCTACGAGCAGTACTTC | CASSSGGVSYEQYF | TRBJ2-7 | once | TRBV7-9 | TRBD2
TGTGCCAGCATGAGAGCTAGCGGGAGCCGGACGTGGGGCAATGAGCAGTTCTTC | CASMRASGSRTWGNEQFF | TRBJ2-1 | - | TRBV11-2 | TRBD2
TGCGCCAGCAGCCCGGACGGGACGGGGTTCTACGAGCAGTACTTC | CASSPDGTGFYEQYF | TRBJ2-7 | - | TRBV5-1 | -
TGCAGCGTTTCCCCGGGAGGGAGCACAGATACGCAGTATTTT | CSVSPGGSTDTQYF | TRBJ2-3 | - | TRBV29-1 | TRBD2
TGTGCCAGCAGCCAAGGCCGACTAGCGGGAGGAACAGATACGCAGTATTTT | CASSQGRLAGGTDTQYF | TRBJ2-3 | - | TRBV4-2 | TRBD2
TGTGCCTGGAACCAGCTGGGACAGGGGGAGGAAAAACTGTTTTTT | CAWNQLGQGEEKLFF | TRBJ1-4 | - | TRBV30 | TRBD1
TGTGCCAGCAGTGACTCAGGGTGGGGGGCGACGAACACTGAAGCTTTCTTT | CASSDSGWGATNTEAFF | TRBJ1-1 | - | TRBV6-4 | -
TGCGCCAGCAGCCGAATCGCTAGCGGGAGGGGTGGCACCTACAATGAGCAGTTCTTC | CASSRIASGRGGTYNEQFF | TRBJ2-1 | once | TRBV4-3 | TRBD2
TGTGCCAGCAGTCCTCCCCCTGGGGACAGGAATAACTATGGCTACACCTTC | CASSPPPGDRNNYGYTF | TRBJ1-2 | - | TRBV28 | TRBD1
TGTGCCAGCAGCGAGAGGGGCGTACGGACTGAAGCCTTCTTT | CASSERGVRTEAFF | TRBJ1-1 | - | TRBV2 | -
TGTGCCAGCAGTAAACCGGTCCTCGAGCAGTACTTC | CASSKPVLEQYF | TRBJ2-7 | - | TRBV6-5 | -
TGTGCCAGCAGCCCTGGGACAACTGAAGCTTTCTTT | CASSPGTTEAFF | TRBJ1-1 | - | TRBV7-9 | -
TGTGCCAGCAGTTTCTTCACACATCTTGCCGCAACTAATGAAAAACTGTTTTTT | CASSFFTHLAATNEKLFF | TRBJ1-4 | - | TRBV7-9 | -
TGTGCCAGCAGTGAACTAACAGGGGGCCGCGGCTATGGCTACACCTTC | CASSELTGGRGYGYTF | TRBJ1-2 | - | TRBV6-1 | TRBD1
TGTGCCAGCAGTTTCAGGGAGAAACTGTTTTTT | CASSFREKLFF | TRBJ1-4 | - | TRBV6-5 | -
TGTGCCAGCAGCCAAGATTGGGCTAGCGGGAGGCCTGACAAAAACATTCAGTACTTC | CASSQDWASGRPDKNIQYF | TRBJ2-4 | - | TRBV14 | TRBD2
TGTGCCAGCACTGGAGGCGGGAGCGAGGGGGAAAAACTGTTTTTT | CASTGGGSEGEKLFF | TRBJ1-4 | - | TRBV9 | -
TGTGCCAGCAGTGAAGGAACCGGGGAGCTGTTTTTT | CASSEGTGELFF | TRBJ2-2 | - | TRBV6-1 | -
TGTGCCAGCTCACCTCCTCGTGGAGGTCATAATTCACCCCTCCACTTT | CASSPPRGGHNSPLHF | TRBJ1-6 | - | TRBV18 | -
TGTGCCACCAAAACCGGGACGGCCAACTATGGCTACACCTTC | CATKTGTANYGYTF | TRBJ1-2 | once | TRBV24-1 | -
TGCGCCAGCAGCCAAGCAGGAGACGGCAATCAGCCCCAGCATTTT | CASSQAGDGNQPQHF | TRBJ1-5 | - | TRBV4-1 | -
TGTGCCAGCAGTACTCGCGGACAGGCCAACAATGAGCAGTTCTTC | CASSTRGQANNEQFF | TRBJ2-1 | - | TRBV2 | TRBD1
TGCAGCGTGGGGACAGGGAATTATGGAAACACCATATATTTT | CSVGTGNYGNTIYF | TRBJ1-3 | - | TRBV29-1 | TRBD1
TGTGCCAGCAGCCTGGGGACAGGGTCCTACGAAAAACTGTTTTTT | CASSLGTGSYEKLFF | TRBJ1-4 | once | TRBV7-6 | TRBD1
TGTGCCAGCAGCGGGCAGACCCAATTCTATGGCTACACCTTC | CASSGQTQFYGYTF | TRBJ1-2 | - | TRBV28 | -
TGTGCCAGCAGTCCCAAACGTGGCGGGGCAGGGGGTTCACCCCTCCACTTT | CASSPKRGGAGGSPLHF | TRBJ1-6 | - | TRBV25-1 | TRBD1